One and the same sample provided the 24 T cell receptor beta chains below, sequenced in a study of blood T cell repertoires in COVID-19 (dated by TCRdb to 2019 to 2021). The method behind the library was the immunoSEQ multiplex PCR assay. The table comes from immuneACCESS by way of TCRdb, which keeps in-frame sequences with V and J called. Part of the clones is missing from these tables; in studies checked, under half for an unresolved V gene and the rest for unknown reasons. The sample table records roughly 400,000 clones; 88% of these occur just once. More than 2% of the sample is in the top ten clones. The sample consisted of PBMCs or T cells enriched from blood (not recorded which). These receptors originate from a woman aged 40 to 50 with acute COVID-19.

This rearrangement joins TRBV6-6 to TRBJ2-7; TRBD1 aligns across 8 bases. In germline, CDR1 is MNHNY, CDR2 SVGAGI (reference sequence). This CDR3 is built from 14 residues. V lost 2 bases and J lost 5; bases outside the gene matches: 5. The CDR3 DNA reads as TGTGCCAGCAGTTACGGCAGGGGGCTGGACGAGCAGTACTTC. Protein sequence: CASSYGRGLDEQYF.

In DNA form, the CDR3 reads TGTGCCAGCAGCCAAGATCCGGGTACTTCCTATGGCTACACCTTC. Translating gives CASSQDPGTSYGYTF. The rearrangement joins TRBV4-2 to TRBJ1-2; no definite D call. The germline gives CDR1 LGHNA, CDR2 YNFKEQ. V gave up 0 bases and J gave up 4 bases, with 12 bases separating them. This CDR3 is 15 amino acids long.

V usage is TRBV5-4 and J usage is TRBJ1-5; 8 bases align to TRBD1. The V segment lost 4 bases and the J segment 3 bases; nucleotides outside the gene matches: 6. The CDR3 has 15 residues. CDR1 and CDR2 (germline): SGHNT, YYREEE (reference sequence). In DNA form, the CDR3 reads TGTGCCAGCAGCGAAACAGGGGGGTCCAATCAGCCCCAGCATTTT. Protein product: CASSETGGSNQPQHF.

CDR3 nucleotide sequence: TGCGCCAGCAGCCAAACCGAGGGGGGGCTCCAGACCCAGTACTTC. As protein: CASSQTEGGLQTQYF. The chain employs TRBV4-1 and TRBJ2-5; D possibly corresponds to TRBD2 (7 bases). Trimming removed 2 bases from V and 6 bases from J, with 16 bases in between. CDR3 length: 15 residues. The germline V gene has CDR1 MGHRA and CDR2 YSYEKL.

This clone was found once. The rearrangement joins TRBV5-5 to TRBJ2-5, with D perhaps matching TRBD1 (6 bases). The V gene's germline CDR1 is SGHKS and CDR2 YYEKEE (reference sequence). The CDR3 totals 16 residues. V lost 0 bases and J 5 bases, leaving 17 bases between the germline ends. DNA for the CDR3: TGTGCCAGCAGCTTGGCCGAACAGGGTCGGTGGGAGACCCAGTACTTC. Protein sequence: CASSLAEQGRWETQYF.

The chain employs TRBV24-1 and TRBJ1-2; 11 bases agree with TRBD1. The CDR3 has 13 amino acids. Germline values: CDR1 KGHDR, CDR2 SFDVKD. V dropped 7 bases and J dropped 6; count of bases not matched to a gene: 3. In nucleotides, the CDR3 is TGTGCCACCAGAGGACAGGGGGCCCATGGCTACACCTTC. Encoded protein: CATRGQGAHGYTF.

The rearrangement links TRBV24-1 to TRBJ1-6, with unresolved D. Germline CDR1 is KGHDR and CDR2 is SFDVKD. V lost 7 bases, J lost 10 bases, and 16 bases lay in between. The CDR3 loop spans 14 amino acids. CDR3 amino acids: CATSSGGSASPLHF. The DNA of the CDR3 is TGTGCCACCAGCTCCGGCGGGTCGGCATCACCCCTCCACTTT.

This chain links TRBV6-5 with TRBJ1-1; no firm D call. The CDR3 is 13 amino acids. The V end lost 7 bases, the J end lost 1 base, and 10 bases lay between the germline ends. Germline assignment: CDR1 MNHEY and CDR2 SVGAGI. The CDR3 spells CASTYSQNTEAFF. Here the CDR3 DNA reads TGTGCCAGCACATACTCACAGAACACTGAAGCTTTCTTT.

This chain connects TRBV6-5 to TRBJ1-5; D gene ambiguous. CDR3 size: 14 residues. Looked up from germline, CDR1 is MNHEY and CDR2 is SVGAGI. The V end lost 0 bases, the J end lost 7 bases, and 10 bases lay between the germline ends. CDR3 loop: CASSYSERIQPQHF. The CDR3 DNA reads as TGTGCCAGCAGTTACTCGGAGAGGATCCAGCCCCAGCATTTT.

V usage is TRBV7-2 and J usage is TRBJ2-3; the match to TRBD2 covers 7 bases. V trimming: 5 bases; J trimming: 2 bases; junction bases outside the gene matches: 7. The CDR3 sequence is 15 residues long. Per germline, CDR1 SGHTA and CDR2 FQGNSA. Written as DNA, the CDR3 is TGTGCCAGCAGCCGCTCTAGCGGATACACAGATACGCAGTATTTT. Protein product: CASSRSSGYTDTQYF.

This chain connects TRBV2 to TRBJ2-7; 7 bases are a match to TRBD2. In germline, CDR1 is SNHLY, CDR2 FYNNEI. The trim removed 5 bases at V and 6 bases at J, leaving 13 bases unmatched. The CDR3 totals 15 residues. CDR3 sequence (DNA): TGTGCCAGCAGTCGCGTGAACCGGGACTACTCCGAGCAGTACTTC. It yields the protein CASSRVNRDYSEQYF.

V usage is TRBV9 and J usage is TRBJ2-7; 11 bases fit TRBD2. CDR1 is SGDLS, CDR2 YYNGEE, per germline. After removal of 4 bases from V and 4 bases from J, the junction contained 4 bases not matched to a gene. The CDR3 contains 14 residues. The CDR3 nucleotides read TGTGCCAGCAGCCCCACTAGCGGGGGTTACGAGCAGTACTTC. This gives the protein CASSPTSGGYEQYF.

As DNA, the CDR3 is TGTGCCAGCAGCCCTCTCCTGACCCGGACAGGGGGCGGCGGGGAGCTGTTTTTT. It translates to CASSPLLTRTGGGGELFF. This chain joins TRBV7-9 and TRBJ2-2, with 11 bases identical to TRBD1. With 5 bases clipped from V and 7 bases from J, the junction kept 15 bases outside the gene matches. In germline, CDR1 is SEHNR, CDR2 FQNEAQ (reference sequence). The length of the CDR3 is 18 residues.

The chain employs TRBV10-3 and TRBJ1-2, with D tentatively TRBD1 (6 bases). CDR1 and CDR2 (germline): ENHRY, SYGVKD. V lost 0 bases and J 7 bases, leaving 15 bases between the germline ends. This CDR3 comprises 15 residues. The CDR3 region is CAISESTQGPGGYTF. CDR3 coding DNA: TGTGCCATCAGTGAGTCGACACAGGGCCCGGGTGGCTACACCTTC.

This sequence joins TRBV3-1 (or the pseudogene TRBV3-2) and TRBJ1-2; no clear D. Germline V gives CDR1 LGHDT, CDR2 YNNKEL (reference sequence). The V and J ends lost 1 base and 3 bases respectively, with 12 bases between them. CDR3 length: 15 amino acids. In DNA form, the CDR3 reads TGTGCCAGCAGCCAAGGGAGTTCGGGGTACTATGGCTACACCTTC. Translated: CASSQGSSGYYGYTF.

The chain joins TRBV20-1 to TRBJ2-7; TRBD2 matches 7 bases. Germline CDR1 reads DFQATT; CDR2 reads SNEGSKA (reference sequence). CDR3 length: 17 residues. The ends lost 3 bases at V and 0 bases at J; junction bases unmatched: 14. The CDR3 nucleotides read TGCAGTGCTAGTCCAACCCTAGCGGCACTTAGCTCCTACGAGCAGTACTTC. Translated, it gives CSASPTLAALSSYEQYF.

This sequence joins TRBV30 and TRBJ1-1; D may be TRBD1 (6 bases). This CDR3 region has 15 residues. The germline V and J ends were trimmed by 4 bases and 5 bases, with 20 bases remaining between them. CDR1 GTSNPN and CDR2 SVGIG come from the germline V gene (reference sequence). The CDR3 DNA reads TGTGCCTGGAATGGGGGGGGCCAGGGAAAGACTGAAGCTTTCTTT. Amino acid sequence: CAWNGGGQGKTEAFF.

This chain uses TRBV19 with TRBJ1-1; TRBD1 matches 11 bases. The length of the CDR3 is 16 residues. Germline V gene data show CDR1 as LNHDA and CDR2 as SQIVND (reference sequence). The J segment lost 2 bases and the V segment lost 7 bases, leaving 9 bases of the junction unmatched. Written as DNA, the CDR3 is TGTGCCAGTATTGCGGGGACAGGGGGTTTAAACACTGAAGCTTTCTTT. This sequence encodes CASIAGTGGLNTEAFF.

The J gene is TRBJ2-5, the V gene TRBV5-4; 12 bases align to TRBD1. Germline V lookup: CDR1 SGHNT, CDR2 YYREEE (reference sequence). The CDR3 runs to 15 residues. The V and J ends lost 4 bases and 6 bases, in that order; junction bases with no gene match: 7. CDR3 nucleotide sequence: TGTGCCAGCAGCCCTGGGACAGGGGGCGCACAGACCCAGTACTTC. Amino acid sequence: CASSPGTGGAQTQYF. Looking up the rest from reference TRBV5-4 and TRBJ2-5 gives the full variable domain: ETGVTQSPTHLIKTRGQQVTLRCSSQSGHNTVSWYQQALGQGPQFIFQYYREEENGRGNFPPRFSGLQFPNYSSELNVNALELDDSALYLCASSPGTGGAQTQYFGPGTRLLVL.

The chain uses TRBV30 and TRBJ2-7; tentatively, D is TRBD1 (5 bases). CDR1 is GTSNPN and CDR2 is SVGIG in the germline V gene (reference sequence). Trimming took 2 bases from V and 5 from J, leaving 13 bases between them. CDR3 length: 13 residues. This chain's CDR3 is CAWSTVGENEQYF. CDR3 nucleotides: TGTGCCTGGAGTACTGTAGGGGAAAACGAGCAGTACTTC.

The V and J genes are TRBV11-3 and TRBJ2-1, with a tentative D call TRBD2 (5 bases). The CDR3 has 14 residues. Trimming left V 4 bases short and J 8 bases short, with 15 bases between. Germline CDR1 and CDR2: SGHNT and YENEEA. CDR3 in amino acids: CASSYSGKSDEQFF. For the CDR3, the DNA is TGTGCCAGCAGCTATTCCGGGAAAAGCGATGAGCAGTTCTTC. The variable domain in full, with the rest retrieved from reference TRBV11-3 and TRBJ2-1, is EAGVVQSPRYKIIEKKQPVAFWCNPISGHNTLYWYLQNLGQGPELLIRYENEEAVDDSQLPKDRFSAERLKGVDSTLKIQPAELGDSAVYLCASSYSGKSDEQFFGPGTRLTVL.

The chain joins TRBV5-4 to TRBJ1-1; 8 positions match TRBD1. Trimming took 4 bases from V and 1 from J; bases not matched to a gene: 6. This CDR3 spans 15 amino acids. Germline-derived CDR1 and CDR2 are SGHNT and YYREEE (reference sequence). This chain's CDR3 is CASSRTGSPNTEAFF. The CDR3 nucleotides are TGTGCCAGCAGCCGGACAGGGAGCCCGAACACTGAAGCTTTCTTT.

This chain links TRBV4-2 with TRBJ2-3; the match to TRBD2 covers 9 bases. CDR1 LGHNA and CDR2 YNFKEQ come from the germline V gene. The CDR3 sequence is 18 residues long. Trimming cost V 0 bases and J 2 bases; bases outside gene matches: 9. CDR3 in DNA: TGTGCCAGCAGCCAAGATCCGGGGCGGGGGGGTTCCACAGATACGCAGTATTTT. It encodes CASSQDPGRGGSTDTQYF.

The CDR3 nucleotides are TGTGCCTGGGGGGGGACAGGGCAAAAACTGTTTTTT. It encodes CAWGGTGQKLFF. This chain connects TRBV30 to TRBJ1-4; 9 bases match TRBD1. Trimming took 5 bases from V and 9 from J; bases not matched to a gene: 4. Germline lookup yields CDR1 GTSNPN and CDR2 SVGIG (reference sequence). The CDR3 runs to 12 residues. Full variable domain (rest looked up from reference TRBV30 and TRBJ1-4): SQTIHQWPATLVQPVGSPLSLECTVEGTSNPNLYWYRQAAGRGLQLLFYSVGIGQISSEVPQNLSASRPQDRQFILSSKKLLLSDSGFYLCAWGGTGQKLFFGSGTQLSVL.